One and the same sample provided the 2 T cell receptor beta chains below, sequenced in a study of blood T cell repertoires in COVID-19. Assay: immunoSEQ multiplex PCR; the TCRdb copy retains only in-frame clones and omits some. The sample consists of roughly 150,000 clones, roughly 89% of them appearing once. Specimen: peripheral blood. All receptors come from a human donor in a cohort sampled during active COVID-19.

The genes are TRBV21-1 and TRBJ1-5. TRBV21-1 is flagged as a pseudogene. The CDR3 length is 15 residues. CDR3 nucleotide sequence: TGTGTGCCCCCCAAATCGTATAGTAGCAATCAGCCCCAGCATTTT. Its translation: CVPPKSYSSNQPQHF.

This chain connects TRBV5-6 to TRBJ1-1; no definite D call. Germline V gene sequence: CDR1 SGHDT, CDR2 YYEEEE. The CDR3 consists of 14 residues. V lost 2 bases and J lost 6, with 14 bases in between. The CDR3 DNA reads as TGTGCCAGCAGCTTTGTTTCGGGTGGCCCTGAAGCTTTCTTT. Protein sequence: CASSFVSGGPEAFF. The complete variable domain, with remaining parts taken from reference TRBV5-6 and TRBJ1-1, reads DAGVTQSPTHLIKTRGQQVTLRCSPKSGHDTVSWYQQALGQGPQFIFQYYEEEERQRGNFPDRFSGHQFPNYSSELNVNALLLGDSALYLCASSFVSGGPEAFFGQGTRLTVV.